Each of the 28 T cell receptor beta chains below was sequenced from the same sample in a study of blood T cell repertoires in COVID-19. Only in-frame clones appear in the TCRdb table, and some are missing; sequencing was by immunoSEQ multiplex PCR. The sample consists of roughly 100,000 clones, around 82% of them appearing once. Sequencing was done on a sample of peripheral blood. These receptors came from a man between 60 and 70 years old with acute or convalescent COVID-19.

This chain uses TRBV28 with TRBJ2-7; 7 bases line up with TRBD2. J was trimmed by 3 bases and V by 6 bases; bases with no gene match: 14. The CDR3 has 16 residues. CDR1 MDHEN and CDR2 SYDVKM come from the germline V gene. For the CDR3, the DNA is TGTGCCAGCAGCTCGCCGGCGGCGGGGGACTTCTACGAGCAGTACTTC. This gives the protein CASSSPAAGDFYEQYF.

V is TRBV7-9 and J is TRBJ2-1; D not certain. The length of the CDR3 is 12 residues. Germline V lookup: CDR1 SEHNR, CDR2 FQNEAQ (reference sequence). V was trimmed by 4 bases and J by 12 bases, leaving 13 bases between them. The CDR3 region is CASSSDILAQFF. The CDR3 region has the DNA TGTGCCAGCAGCTCCGACATTCTCGCGCAGTTCTTC.

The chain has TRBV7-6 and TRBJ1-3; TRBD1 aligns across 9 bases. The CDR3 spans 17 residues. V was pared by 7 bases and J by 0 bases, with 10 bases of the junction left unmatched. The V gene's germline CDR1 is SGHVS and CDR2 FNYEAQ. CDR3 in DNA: TGTGCCAGCAATACCGGGACAGGGATTGTCTCTGGAAACACCATATATTTT. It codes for CASNTGTGIVSGNTIYF.

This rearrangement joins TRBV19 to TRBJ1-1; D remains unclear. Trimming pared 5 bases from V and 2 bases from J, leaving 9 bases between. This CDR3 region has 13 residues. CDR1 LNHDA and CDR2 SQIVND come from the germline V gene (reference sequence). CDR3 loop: CASSSRLNTEAFF. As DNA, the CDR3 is TGTGCCAGTAGTTCAAGACTAAACACTGAAGCTTTCTTT.

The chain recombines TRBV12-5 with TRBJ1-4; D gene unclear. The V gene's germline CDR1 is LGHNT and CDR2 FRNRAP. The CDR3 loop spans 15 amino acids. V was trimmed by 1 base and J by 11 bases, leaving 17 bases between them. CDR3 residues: CASGLGSSTGFKLFF. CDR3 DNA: TGTGCTAGTGGTTTGGGTTCTAGTACGGGGTTCAAACTGTTTTTT.

In nucleotides, the CDR3 is TGTGCCAGCAGCTGGGGGACAGGTGTAAATCAGCCCCAGCATTTT. The encoded protein is CASSWGTGVNQPQHF. J is TRBJ1-5 and V is TRBV11-2; 8 bases map to TRBD1. The length of the CDR3 is 15 residues. After removal of 4 bases from V and 4 bases from J, the junction contained 6 bases not matched to a gene. In germline, CDR1 is SGHAT, CDR2 FQNNGV.

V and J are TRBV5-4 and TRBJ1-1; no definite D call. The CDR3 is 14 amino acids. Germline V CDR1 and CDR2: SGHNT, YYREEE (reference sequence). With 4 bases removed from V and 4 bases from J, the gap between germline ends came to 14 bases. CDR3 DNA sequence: TGTGCCAGCAGCCGCGCTACCCCGGGCACTGAAGCTTTCTTT. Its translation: CASSRATPGTEAFF.

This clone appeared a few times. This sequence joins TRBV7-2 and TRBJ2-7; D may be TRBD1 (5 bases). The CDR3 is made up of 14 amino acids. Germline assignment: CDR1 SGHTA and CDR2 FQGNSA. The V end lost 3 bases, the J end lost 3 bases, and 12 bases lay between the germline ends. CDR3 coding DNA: TGTGCCAGCAGCTTGGGGCTTGTTTTCTACGAGCAGTACTTC. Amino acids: CASSLGLVFYEQYF.

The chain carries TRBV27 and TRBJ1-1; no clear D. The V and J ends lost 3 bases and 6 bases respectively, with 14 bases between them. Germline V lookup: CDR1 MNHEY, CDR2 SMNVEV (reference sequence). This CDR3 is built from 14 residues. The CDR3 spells CASSFSRRAPEAFF. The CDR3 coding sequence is TGTGCCAGCAGTTTTAGTCGGAGAGCCCCTGAAGCTTTCTTT.

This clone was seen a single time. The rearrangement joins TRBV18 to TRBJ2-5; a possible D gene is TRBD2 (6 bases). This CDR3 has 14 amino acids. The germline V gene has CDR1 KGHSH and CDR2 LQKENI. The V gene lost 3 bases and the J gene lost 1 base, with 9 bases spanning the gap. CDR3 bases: TGTGCCAGCTCACCTCAGGGACTCCAAGAGACCCAGTACTTC. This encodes CASSPQGLQETQYF. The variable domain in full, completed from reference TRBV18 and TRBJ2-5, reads NAGVMQNPRHLVRRRGQEARLRCSPMKGHSHVYWYRQLPEEGLKFMVYLQKENIIDESGMPKERFSAEFPKEGPSILRIQQVVRGDSAAYFCASSPQGLQETQYFGPGTRLLVL.

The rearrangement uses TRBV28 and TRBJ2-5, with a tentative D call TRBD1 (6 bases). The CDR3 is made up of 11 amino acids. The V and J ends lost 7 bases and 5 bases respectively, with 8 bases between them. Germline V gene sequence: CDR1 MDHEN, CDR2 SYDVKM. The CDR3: CASNRAETQYF. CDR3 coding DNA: TGTGCCAGCAACAGGGCTGAGACCCAGTACTTC.

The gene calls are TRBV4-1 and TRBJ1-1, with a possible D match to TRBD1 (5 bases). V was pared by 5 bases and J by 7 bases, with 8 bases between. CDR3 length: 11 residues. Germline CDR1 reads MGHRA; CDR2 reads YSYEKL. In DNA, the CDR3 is TGCGCCAGCAGCGGGGGGAATGAAGCTTTCTTT. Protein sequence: CASSGGNEAFF.

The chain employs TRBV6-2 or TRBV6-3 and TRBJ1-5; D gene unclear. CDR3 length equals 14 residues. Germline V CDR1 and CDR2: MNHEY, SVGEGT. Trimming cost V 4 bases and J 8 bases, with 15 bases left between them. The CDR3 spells CASSSRSHSEPQHF. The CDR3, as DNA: TGTGCCAGCAGTTCGAGGAGCCACTCCGAGCCCCAGCATTTT.

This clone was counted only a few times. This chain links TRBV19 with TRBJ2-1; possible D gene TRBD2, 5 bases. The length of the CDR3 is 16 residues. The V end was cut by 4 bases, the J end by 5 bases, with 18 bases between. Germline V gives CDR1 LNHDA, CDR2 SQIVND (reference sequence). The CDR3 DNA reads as TGTGCCAGTAGTACCGGACTCCTTCGTGGGGACAATGAGCAGTTCTTC. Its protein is CASSTGLLRGDNEQFF.

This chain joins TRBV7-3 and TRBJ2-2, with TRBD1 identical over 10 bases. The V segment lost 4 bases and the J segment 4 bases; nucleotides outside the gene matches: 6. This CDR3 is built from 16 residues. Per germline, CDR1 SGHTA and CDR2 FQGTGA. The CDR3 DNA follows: TGTGCCAGCAGCTCGACAGGGGGCCGAGGCACCGGGGAGCTGTTTTTT. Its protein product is CASSSTGGRGTGELFF.

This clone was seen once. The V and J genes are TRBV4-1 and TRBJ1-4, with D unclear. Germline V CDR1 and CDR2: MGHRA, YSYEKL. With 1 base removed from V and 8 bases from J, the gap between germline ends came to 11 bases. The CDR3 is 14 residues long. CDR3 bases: TGCGCCAGCAGCCAAGGGTCGGCAGGAGAAAAACTGTTTTTT. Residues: CASSQGSAGEKLFF.

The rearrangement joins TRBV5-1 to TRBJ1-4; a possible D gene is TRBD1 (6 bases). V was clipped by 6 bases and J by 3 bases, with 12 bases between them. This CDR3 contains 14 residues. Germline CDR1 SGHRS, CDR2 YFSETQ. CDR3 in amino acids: CASKHPGANEKLFF. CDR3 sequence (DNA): TGCGCCAGCAAGCACCCAGGGGCTAATGAAAAACTGTTTTTT.

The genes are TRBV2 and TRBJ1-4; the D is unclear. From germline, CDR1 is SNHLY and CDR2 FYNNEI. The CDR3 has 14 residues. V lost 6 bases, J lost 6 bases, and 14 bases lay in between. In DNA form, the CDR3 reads TGTGCCAGCAGCCCCACGGTACTCCATGAAAAACTGTTTTTT. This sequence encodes CASSPTVLHEKLFF. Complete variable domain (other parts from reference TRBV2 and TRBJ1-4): EPEVTQTPSHQVTQMGQEVILRCVPISNHLYFYWYRQILGQKVEFLVSFYNNEISEKSEIFDDQFSVERPDGSNFTLKIRSTKLEDSAMYFCASSPTVLHEKLFFGSGTQLSVL.

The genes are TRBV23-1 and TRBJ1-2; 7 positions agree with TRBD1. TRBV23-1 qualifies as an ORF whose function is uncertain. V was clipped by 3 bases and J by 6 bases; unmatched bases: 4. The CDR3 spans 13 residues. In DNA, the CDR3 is TGCGCCAGCAGTCAGGGACAGACCGATGGCTACACCTTC. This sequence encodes CASSQGQTDGYTF.

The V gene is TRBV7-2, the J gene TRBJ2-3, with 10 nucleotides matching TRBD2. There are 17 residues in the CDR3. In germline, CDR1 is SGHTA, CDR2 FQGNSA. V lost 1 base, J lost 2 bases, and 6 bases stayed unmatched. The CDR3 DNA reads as TGTGCCAGCAGCTTAGTGGGTAGCGGGGGGTCCACAGATACGCAGTATTTT. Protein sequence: CASSLVGSGGSTDTQYF.

The CDR3 DNA reads TGTGCCAGCAGGCTCTCCGGAGGTTCTAACTATGGCTACACCTTC. Translating gives CASRLSGGSNYGYTF. This rearrangement joins TRBV11-1 to TRBJ1-2; D gene unclear. The CDR3 loop spans 15 amino acids. Germline loops: CDR1 SGHAT, CDR2 FQDESV (reference sequence). V was trimmed by 6 bases and J by 0 bases, leaving 14 bases between them.

The CDR3 DNA follows: TGTGCCAGCAGCTCACAACAGGGGGCAGGAGCTTTCTTT. The encoded protein is CASSSQQGAGAFF. J is TRBJ1-1 and V is TRBV7-3; 9 nucleotides align to TRBD1. This CDR3 region has 13 residues. Germline V CDR1 and CDR2: SGHTA, FQGTGA. Trimming removed 4 bases from V and 10 bases from J; junction bases left unmatched: 7.

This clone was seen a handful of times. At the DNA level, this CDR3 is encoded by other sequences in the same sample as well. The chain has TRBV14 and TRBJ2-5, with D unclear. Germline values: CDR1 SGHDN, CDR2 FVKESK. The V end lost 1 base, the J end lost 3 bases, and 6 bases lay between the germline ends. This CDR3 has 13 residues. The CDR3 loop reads CASSQAPKETQYF. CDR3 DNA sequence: TGTGCCAGCAGCCAAGCCCCCAAAGAGACCCAGTACTTC.

The CDR3 region has the DNA TGTGCCAGCAGCGCACAACAGGGGACAGATACGCAGTATTTT. Translated: CASSAQQGTDTQYF. The V gene is TRBV14, the J gene TRBJ2-3; TRBD1 agrees at 7 bases. The CDR3 consists of 14 residues. Losses at the gene ends were 5 bases for V and 3 bases for J; bases not matched to a gene: 5. Germline V gene sequence: CDR1 SGHDN, CDR2 FVKESK.

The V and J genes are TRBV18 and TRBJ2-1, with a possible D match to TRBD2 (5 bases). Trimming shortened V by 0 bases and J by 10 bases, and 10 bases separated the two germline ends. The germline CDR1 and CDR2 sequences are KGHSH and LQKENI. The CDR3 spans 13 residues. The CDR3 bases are TGTGCCAGCTCACCACCGTCGGGAAACGAGCAGTTCTTC. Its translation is CASSPPSGNEQFF. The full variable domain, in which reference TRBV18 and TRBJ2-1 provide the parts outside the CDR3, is NAGVMQNPRHLVRRRGQEARLRCSPMKGHSHVYWYRQLPEEGLKFMVYLQKENIIDESGMPKERFSAEFPKEGPSILRIQQVVRGDSAAYFCASSPPSGNEQFFGPGTRLTVL.

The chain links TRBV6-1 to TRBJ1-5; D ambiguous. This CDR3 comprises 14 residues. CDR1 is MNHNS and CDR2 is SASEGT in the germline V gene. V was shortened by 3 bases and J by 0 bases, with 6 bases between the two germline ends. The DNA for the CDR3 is TGTGCCAGCAGTGAGAGCCCTAGCAATCAGCCCCAGCATTTT. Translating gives CASSESPSNQPQHF.

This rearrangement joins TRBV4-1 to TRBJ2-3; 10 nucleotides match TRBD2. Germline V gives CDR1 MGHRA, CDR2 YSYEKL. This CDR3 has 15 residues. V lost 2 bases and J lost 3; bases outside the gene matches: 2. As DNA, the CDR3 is TGCGCCAGCAGCCAACTAGCGGGGGTTACAGATACGCAGTATTTT. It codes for CASSQLAGVTDTQYF.

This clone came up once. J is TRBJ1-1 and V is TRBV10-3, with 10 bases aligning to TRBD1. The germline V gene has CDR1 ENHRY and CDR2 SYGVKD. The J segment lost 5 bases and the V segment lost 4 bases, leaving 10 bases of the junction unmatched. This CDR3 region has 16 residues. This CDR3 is CAISGRQGARRTEAFF. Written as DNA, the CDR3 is TGTGCCATCAGTGGTAGACAGGGGGCGCGACGTACTGAAGCTTTCTTT.